Given below is one T cell receptor (beta chain) in context. Germline V gene lookup returns CDR1 LGHNT and CDR2 FRNRAP. The CDR3 runs 12 residues. Trimming took off 8 bases at V and 4 bases at J, with 11 bases between the two ends. The data originate from a study of blood T cell repertoires in COVID-19. Overall study context: Some COVID-19 samples were acute and others convalescent; all came from the United States, Italy and Spain. T cells, B-cell-depleted T cells, or PBMCs provided the cDNA or gDNA that served as material.

Sequencing used immunoSEQ multiplex PCR; TCRdb keeps in-frame clones, though not all of them. The sample lists about 210,000 clones, about 91% occurring once. Material: peripheral blood. The chain employs TRBV12-5 and TRBJ1-1, with TRBD1 as a possible D gene (5 bases). The source of this sequence is a woman aged 40 to 50 with acute or convalescent COVID-19. CDR3 sequence reads: CASMWGGTEAFF. In nucleotides, the CDR3 is TGTGCTAGTATGTGGGGGGGCACTGAAGCTTTCTTT.